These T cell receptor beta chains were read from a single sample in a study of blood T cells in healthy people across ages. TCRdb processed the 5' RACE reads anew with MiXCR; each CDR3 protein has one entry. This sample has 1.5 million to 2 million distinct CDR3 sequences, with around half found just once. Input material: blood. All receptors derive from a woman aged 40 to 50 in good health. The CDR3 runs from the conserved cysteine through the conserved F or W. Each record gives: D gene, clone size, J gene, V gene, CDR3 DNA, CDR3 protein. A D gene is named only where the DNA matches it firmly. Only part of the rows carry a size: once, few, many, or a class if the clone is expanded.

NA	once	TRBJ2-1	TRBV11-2	TGTGCCAGCAGCTTAGGTGGGGGGGCTCGGTATGAGCAGTTCTTC	CASSLGGGARYEQFF
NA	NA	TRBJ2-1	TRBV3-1	TGTGCCAGCAGCCAAGATGGGACGTACAACAATGAGCAGTTCTTC	CASSQDGTYNNEQFF
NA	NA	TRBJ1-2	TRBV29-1	TGCAGCGTTGCCGAGGGGCAAGGCGGCTACACCTTC	CSVAEGQGGYTF
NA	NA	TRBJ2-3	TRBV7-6	TGTGCCAGCAGCGGCGGGGCAGGGATTACAGATACGCAGTATTTT	CASSGGAGITDTQYF
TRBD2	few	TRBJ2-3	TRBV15	TGTGCCACCAGCAGAGATCCCAGCGGGGGGCACACAGATACGCAGTATTTT	CATSRDPSGGHTDTQYF
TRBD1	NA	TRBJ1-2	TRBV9	TGTGCCAGCAGCAAAAGGACAGGGGATGGCTACACCTTC	CASSKRTGDGYTF
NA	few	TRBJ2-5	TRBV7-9	TGTGCCAGCAGCTTAGGCCCCGTGGGCCCACAAGAGACCCAGTACTTC	CASSLGPVGPQETQYF
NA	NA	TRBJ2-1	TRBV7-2	TGTGCCAGCAGCCCCCGGTCCCTAGGGGGGCAGTTCTTC	CASSPRSLGGQFF
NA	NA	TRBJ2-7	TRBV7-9	TGTGCCAGCAGCGCCGGGACCAATCCTTACGAGCAGTACTTC	CASSAGTNPYEQYF
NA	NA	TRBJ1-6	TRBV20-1	TGCAGTGCTAGGAGGGGGAGCTCCTATAATTCACCCCTCCACTTT	CSARRGSSYNSPLHF
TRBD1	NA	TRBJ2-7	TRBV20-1	TGCAGTGCTAAACAGGGGGCAGACGAGCAGTACTTC	CSAKQGADEQYF
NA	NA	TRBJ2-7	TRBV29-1	TGCAGCGCCGCCGGAGGTGTCTACGAGCAGTACTTC	CSAAGGVYEQYF
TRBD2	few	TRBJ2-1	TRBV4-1	TGCGCCAGCAGCCATTCTAGCGGGGGGGACCTTCGCAATGAGCAGTTCTTC	CASSHSSGGDLRNEQFF
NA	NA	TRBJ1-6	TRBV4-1	TGCGCCAGCAGCCAACCCCGGGACAATGGATCACCCCTCCACTTT	CASSQPRDNGSPLHF
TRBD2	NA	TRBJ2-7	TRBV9	TGTGCCAGCAGCGTATCCCCAGCGGGGGCCTACAATGAGCAGTACTTC	CASSVSPAGAYNEQYF